These T cell receptor beta chains were read from a single sample in a study of blood T cell repertoires in COVID-19. TCRdb's table, derived via immunoSEQ multiplex PCR, lists solely in-frame clones and lacks some. The sample yields 200,000 or so clones, 65% to 85% seen once. Sequenced material: peripheral blood. The receptors shown here come from a young woman with acute or convalescent COVID-19. CDR3s include the opening cysteine and the closing phenylalanine or tryptophan. A D gene is named only where the DNA matches it firmly. The size of a clone is reported for some rows only, either as once, few or many, or as a class for expanded clones.

CDR3 length	V gene	J gene	clone size	D gene	CDR3 DNA	CDR3 protein
18	TRBV27	TRBJ2-7	.	TRBD2	TGTGCCAGCAGTTCCCTCCTCGGTGGACTAGCGGGGGGCCACGAGCAGTACTTC	CASSSLLGGLAGGHEQYF
14	TRBV7-2	TRBJ2-5	.	TRBD2	TGTGCCAGCAGCTTAGGCGGGGGGGCCGAGACCCAGTACTTC	CASSLGGGAETQYF
14	TRBV3-1/TRBV3-2	TRBJ2-1	.	TRBD2	TGTGCCAGCAGGGGACTAGCGGGAGGGGTTGAGCAGTTCTTC	CASRGLAGGVEQFF
15	TRBV5-4	TRBJ1-4	.	TRBD1	TGTGCCAGCAGCGCCTGGACAGGGGTTAATGAAAAACTGTTTTTT	CASSAWTGVNEKLFF
16	TRBV20-1	TRBJ1-4	.	TRBD1	TGCAGTGCTATTGAGACAGGGGCCGCAACTAATGAAAAACTGTTTTTT	CSAIETGAATNEKLFF
11	TRBV30	TRBJ1-6	.	.	TGTGCCTGGAGCAACAGGGAATCCCTCCACTTT	CAWSNRESLHF
11	TRBV19	TRBJ2-1	once	.	TGTGCCAGTAGTATCTTCAATGAGCAGTTCTTC	CASSIFNEQFF
14	TRBV18	TRBJ2-5	.	.	TGTGCCAGCTCACTAGCGGATAACCAAGAGACCCAGTACTTC	CASSLADNQETQYF
15	TRBV6-2/TRBV6-3	TRBJ2-2	.	.	TGTGCCAGCAGTTACGTCAGGGGTAACACCGGGGAGCTGTTTTTT	CASSYVRGNTGELFF
16	TRBV5-1	TRBJ1-1	.	TRBD1	TGCGCCAGCAGCTTGGACACAGGGGAAGGGGGCACTGAAGCTTTCTTT	CASSLDTGEGGTEAFF
17	TRBV14	TRBJ2-3	.	TRBD2	TGTGCCAGCAGCCAAGATATGGGGACTACATACACAGATACGCAGTATTTT	CASSQDMGTTYTDTQYF
15	TRBV9	TRBJ2-7	.	TRBD2	TGTGCCAGCAGCGTCTCAGCGGGGGAAAACTACGAGCAGTACTTC	CASSVSAGENYEQYF
18	TRBV5-4	TRBJ2-3	.	TRBD2	TGTGCCAGCAGTCCCGGGACTAGCGGGGCCGCTAGCACAGATACGCAGTATTTT	CASSPGTSGAASTDTQYF
15	TRBV25-1	TRBJ1-6	.	TRBD1	TGTGCCAGCAGTGACCCGACAGGGGGGGGTTCACCCCTCCACTTT	CASSDPTGGGSPLHF